Shown below are 22 T cell receptor beta chains from a single sample sequenced in a study of early T cells in non-severe SARS-CoV-2 infection. Each CDR3 protein gets one entry after TCRdb re-called the 5' RACE reads with MiXCR. Altogether more than 65,000 distinct CDR3 sequences are present, around 13% being singletons, with the ten largest covering about 1%. Sequenced: whole blood. The receptors come from an adult who was a healthcare worker with PCR-confirmed SARS-CoV-2 infection or an uninfected control (not recorded which).

This clonotype was seen a handful of times. This chain's CDR3 is CAISVETRGTQYF. The DNA of the CDR3 is TGTGCCATCAGTGTAGAAACTCGGGGTACGCAGTATTTT. This chain uses TRBV10-3 with TRBJ2-3; maybe TRBD2 (5 bases). The V and J ends lost 4 bases and 8 bases respectively, with 13 bases between them. The CDR3 is 13 amino acids. Germline values: CDR1 ENHRY, CDR2 SYGVKD.

This clonotype has ten or more counts. In DNA, the CDR3 is TGTGCCAGCATCAAAATCGGGACAGGTCACTACGAGCAGTACTTC. As protein: CASIKIGTGHYEQYF. V gene TRBV7-9 combines with J gene TRBJ2-7, with TRBD1 identical over 8 bases. Trimming at V came to 7 bases and at J to 3 bases, leaving 11 bases not matched to a gene. This CDR3 has 15 amino acids. CDR1 and CDR2 from the germline V gene are SEHNR and FQNEAQ (reference sequence).

This clonotype was seen repeatedly, ten times or more. The chain joins TRBV20-1 to TRBJ2-1; 10 nucleotides agree with TRBD2. J was trimmed by 4 bases and V by 0 bases; bases with no gene match: 6. Germline V gene lookup returns CDR1 DFQATT and CDR2 SNEGSKA (reference sequence). The CDR3 extends over 16 amino acids. CDR3 in amino acids: CSARESSGRVYNEQFF. CDR3 bases: TGCAGTGCTAGAGAATCGAGCGGGAGGGTGTACAATGAGCAGTTCTTC.

The V call is TRBV20-1, the J call TRBJ2-5; perhaps TRBD2 as D (6 bases). V was cut by 6 bases and J by 2 bases, with 16 bases left in between. CDR3 size: 14 residues. From germline, CDR1 is DFQATT and CDR2 SNEGSKA (reference sequence). For the CDR3, the DNA is TGCAGTGCGGCAAGGGACTGGAGACAAGAGACCCAGTACTTC. Translated: CSAARDWRQETQYF.

This clonotype was counted a few times. The chain carries TRBV2 and TRBJ2-1; the match to TRBD1 covers 10 bases. Germline-derived CDR1 and CDR2 are SNHLY and FYNNEI. This CDR3 has 15 residues. With V trimmed by 5 bases and J by 6 bases, 7 bases remained unmatched. The CDR3 bases are TGTGCCAGCAGTTCGACAGGGGGCGCAATCAATGAGCAGTTCTTC. It translates to CASSSTGGAINEQFF. Full variable domain (rest looked up from reference TRBV2 and TRBJ2-1): EPEVTQTPSHQVTQMGQEVILRCVPISNHLYFYWYRQILGQKVEFLVSFYNNEISEKSEIFDDQFSVERPDGSNFTLKIRSTKLEDSAMYFCASSSTGGAINEQFFGPGTRLTVL.

This clonotype was seen at least ten times. The V gene is TRBV20-1, the J gene TRBJ2-1; 9 nucleotides align to TRBD1. V shed 6 bases and J 9 bases; nucleotides not matched to a gene: 12. Germline CDR1 and CDR2: DFQATT and SNEGSKA (reference sequence). The length of the CDR3 is 14 residues. CDR3 protein: CSAPTGQGWGEQFF. In nucleotides, the CDR3 is TGCAGTGCCCCCACGGGACAGGGTTGGGGTGAGCAGTTCTTC.

V gene TRBV6-5 combines with J gene TRBJ2-6, with D hard to call. CDR3 size: 12 residues. The V end lost 7 bases, the J end lost 0 bases, and 1 base lay between the germline ends. Germline lookup yields CDR1 MNHEY and CDR2 SVGAGI. The CDR3: CASTSGANVLTF. In DNA form, the CDR3 reads TGTGCCAGCACCTCTGGGGCCAACGTCCTGACTTTC.

This clonotype appeared a few times. J is TRBJ1-2 and V is TRBV20-1; no definite D call. Between the trimmed V and J ends, which lost 2 bases and 0 bases, there was a span of 13 bases. The CDR3 has 15 residues. Germline values: CDR1 DFQATT, CDR2 SNEGSKA (reference sequence). In DNA, the CDR3 is TGCAGTGCTAGACGGCGGCCCTCCCCTAACTATGGCTACACCTTC. Its translation: CSARRRPSPNYGYTF.

This chain connects TRBV12-3 or TRBV12-4 to TRBJ1-1; D might be TRBD1 (5 bases). CDR3 size: 14 residues. V lost 1 base and J 0 bases, leaving 6 bases between the germline ends. The DNA for the CDR3 is TGTGCCAGCAGTTTAGGCAGGGTGAACACTGAAGCTTTCTTT. This translates into CASSLGRVNTEAFF.

The chain is built from TRBV7-9 and TRBJ1-5, with D unclear. V was clipped by 3 bases and J by 9 bases, with 9 bases between them. The CDR3 sequence is 12 residues long. CDR1 and CDR2 (germline): SEHNR, FQNEAQ (reference sequence). The DNA for the CDR3 is TGTGCCAGCAGCTTTGACCGGGGGCCCCAGCATTTT. Its protein product is CASSFDRGPQHF.

This clonotype was seen a few times. The rearrangement uses TRBV28 and TRBJ2-7, with D tentatively TRBD2 (6 bases). CDR1 MDHEN and CDR2 SYDVKM come from the germline V gene. This CDR3 region has 15 residues. Trimming took 5 bases from V and 0 from J, leaving 14 bases between them. The DNA of the CDR3 is TGTGCCAGCAGTAGGGCGGGACGGAGCTCCTACGAGCAGTACTTC. It encodes CASSRAGRSSYEQYF.

V is TRBV2 and J is TRBJ2-4, with D uncertain. The CDR3 length is 13 residues. Germline CDR1 is SNHLY and CDR2 is FYNNEI. Trimming removed 4 bases from V and 0 bases from J, with 4 bases in between. The CDR3 reads CASSGLAKNIQYF. CDR3 DNA sequence: TGTGCCAGCAGTGGGCTAGCCAAAAACATTCAGTACTTC.

This clonotype was found a few times. The chain recombines TRBV3-1 with TRBJ2-3; 10 bases align to TRBD2. The CDR3 is made up of 16 amino acids. Germline CDR1 is LGHDT and CDR2 is YNNKEL (reference sequence). V gave up 5 bases and J gave up 5 bases; unmatched junction bases: 10. CDR3 region: CASSYRSGGAGDTQYF. The DNA of the CDR3 is TGTGCCAGCAGCTACAGAAGCGGGGGGGCCGGAGATACGCAGTATTTT.

At least ten counts were recorded for this clonotype. The chain joins TRBV7-6 to TRBJ2-3; TRBD1 agrees at 7 bases. CDR1 and CDR2 from the germline V gene are SGHVS and FNYEAQ. The CDR3 contains 14 residues. V gave up 5 bases and J gave up 2 bases; unmatched junction bases: 4. This chain's CDR3 is CASSQEGATDTQYF. CDR3 bases: TGTGCCAGCAGCCAAGAGGGGGCCACAGATACGCAGTATTTT.

V gene TRBV18 combines with J gene TRBJ1-2; D ambiguous. Trimming stripped 5 bases from V and 0 bases from J, with 16 bases between. The germline gives CDR1 KGHSH, CDR2 LQKENI. The CDR3 length is 16 residues. The chain's CDR3 is CASSFTGGRTNYGYTF. The DNA of the CDR3 is TGTGCCAGCTCATTCACCGGCGGCAGGACTAACTATGGCTACACCTTC.

This clonotype was found many times. The rearrangement links TRBV2 to TRBJ2-1; the D is unclear. This CDR3 region has 11 residues. V gave up 6 bases and J gave up 9 bases, with 9 bases separating them. In germline, CDR1 is SNHLY, CDR2 FYNNEI. CDR3 in amino acids: CASSFIGEQFF. CDR3 DNA sequence: TGTGCCAGCAGCTTTATAGGTGAGCAGTTCTTC.

Only a few counts were recorded for this clonotype. The chain combines TRBV28 with TRBJ2-3; D is undetermined. The CDR3 sequence is 13 residues long. CDR1 is MDHEN and CDR2 is SYDVKM in the germline V gene. V lost 4 bases to trimming and J lost 6 bases, with 11 bases between them. For the CDR3, the DNA is TGTGCCAGCAGTTATCCGCTGCGGGATACGCAGTATTTT. It is translated as CASSYPLRDTQYF.

This clonotype was observed at least ten times. V is TRBV20-1 and J is TRBJ2-1; tentative D call: TRBD2 (5 bases). CDR3 size: 15 residues. V was pared by 4 bases and J by 4 bases, with 17 bases between. Germline CDR1 reads DFQATT; CDR2 reads SNEGSKA (reference sequence). The CDR3 DNA reads as TGCAGTGCTACCCGGGGAGCGTCCGCGTACAATGAGCAGTTCTTC. As protein: CSATRGASAYNEQFF.

This clonotype has a count of ten or more. CDR3 region: CASSYNANEKLFF. The CDR3 DNA reads TGTGCCAGCAGTTACAACGCAAATGAAAAACTGTTTTTT. The rearrangement uses TRBV6-2 or TRBV6-3 and TRBJ1-4; D uncertain. V was clipped by 2 bases and J by 5 bases, with 6 bases between them. CDR1 and CDR2 from the germline V gene are MNHEY and SVGEGT. The CDR3 contains 13 residues.

This clonotype was seen only a few times. J is TRBJ2-2 and V is TRBV27; a weak D match, TRBD2 (6 bases). Germline CDR1 is MNHEY and CDR2 is SMNVEV (reference sequence). CDR3 length equals 13 residues. The V end lost 2 bases, the J end lost 6 bases, and 7 bases lay between the germline ends. In DNA form, the CDR3 reads TGTGCCAGCAGTTTACGGAGGGCCGGGGAGCTGTTTTTT. Protein sequence: CASSLRRAGELFF.

This clonotype turned up a few times. V is TRBV29-1 and J is TRBJ1-4; D not resolved. The CDR3 contains 11 residues. V was trimmed by 5 bases and J by 8 bases, leaving 9 bases between them. The germline CDR1 and CDR2 sequences are SQVTM and ANQGSEA. This chain's CDR3 is CSVWNGEKLFF. Written as DNA, the CDR3 is TGCAGCGTTTGGAACGGCGAAAAACTGTTTTTT. Drawing the rest from reference TRBV29-1 and TRBJ1-4, the complete variable domain is SAVISQKPSRDICQRGTSLTIQCQVDSQVTMMFWYRQQPGQSLTLIATANQGSEATYESGFVIDKFPISRPNLTFSTLTVSNMSPEDSSIYLCSVWNGEKLFFGSGTQLSVL.

This clonotype has ten or more counts. This sequence joins TRBV20-1 and TRBJ2-1; D is unresolved. V was cut by 3 bases and J by 5 bases, with 5 bases left in between. This CDR3 spans 11 amino acids. Germline CDR1 reads DFQATT; CDR2 reads SNEGSKA (reference sequence). CDR3 nucleotide sequence: TGCAGTGCTAGGGCGGACAATGAGCAGTTCTTC. This encodes CSARADNEQFF.